Shown below are 8 T cell receptor beta chains from a single sample sequenced in a study of blood T cell repertoires in COVID-19. Assay used: immunoSEQ multiplex PCR; TCRdb lists only in-frame clones, some missing. The table records about 150,000 clones, roughly 86% of them present only once. Material: peripheral blood. Receptors originate from a woman in her forties or fifties with acute or convalescent COVID-19.

The chain links TRBV4-1 to TRBJ1-5; D is possibly TRBD1 (6 bases). This CDR3 contains 14 residues. Germline CDR1 MGHRA, CDR2 YSYEKL. V lost 4 bases and J lost 9, with 16 bases in between. The CDR3 reads CASSPGTSQRPQHF. In nucleotides, the CDR3 is TGCGCCAGCAGCCCTGGGACATCCCAGCGGCCCCAGCATTTT.

The V and J genes are TRBV6-2 or TRBV6-3 and TRBJ2-7, with TRBD2 identical over 8 bases. This CDR3 spans 16 amino acids. CDR1 and CDR2 (germline): MNHEY, SVGEGT. V was pared by 2 bases and J by 0 bases, with 6 bases of the junction left unmatched. CDR3 residues: CASSYPGLDISYEQYF. The CDR3 bases are TGTGCCAGCAGTTACCCGGGACTAGATATCTCCTACGAGCAGTACTTC.

A few counts support this clone. The chain is built from TRBV27 and TRBJ1-1; a weak D match, TRBD1 (5 bases). The CDR3 extends over 13 amino acids. V lost 4 bases and J 3 bases, leaving 9 bases between the germline ends. Germline-derived CDR1 and CDR2 are MNHEY and SMNVEV (reference sequence). The CDR3 DNA sequence: TGTGCCAGCAGTTCGTACAGGCACACTGAAGCTTTCTTT. It codes for CASSSYRHTEAFF.

The rearrangement uses TRBV10-3 and TRBJ1-5, with D perhaps TRBD1 (5 bases). The ends were cut back, 0 bases at V and 5 bases at J, with 11 bases in the middle. From germline, CDR1 is ENHRY and CDR2 SYGVKD. This CDR3 comprises 15 residues. The CDR3 region is CAISESEGAHQPQHF. CDR3 coding DNA: TGTGCCATCAGTGAGTCCGAAGGGGCGCATCAGCCCCAGCATTTT.

The CDR3 bases are TGTGCCAGCAGCCCCCAGCGGAATGAGCAGTTCTTC. It codes for CASSPQRNEQFF. This chain links TRBV11-2 with TRBJ2-1, with TRBD2 as a possible D gene (5 bases). CDR3 size: 12 residues. The V end lost 5 bases, the J end lost 7 bases, and 9 bases lay between the germline ends. Germline V gene data show CDR1 as SGHAT and CDR2 as FQNNGV. Full variable domain (outside the CDR3, taken from reference TRBV11-2 and TRBJ2-1): EAGVAQSPRYKIIEKRQSVAFWCNPISGHATLYWYQQILGQGPKLLIQFQNNGVVDDSQLPKDRFSAERLKGVDSTLKIQPAKLEDSAVYLCASSPQRNEQFFGPGTRLTVL.

V and J are TRBV6-1 and TRBJ1-3; the D is unclear. CDR1 is MNHNS, CDR2 SASEGT, per germline. V was pared by 2 bases and J by 6 bases, with 11 bases between. The CDR3 has 14 residues. The CDR3 protein is CASSETGRPNTIYF. In DNA, the CDR3 is TGTGCCAGCAGTGAAACGGGGAGGCCAAACACCATATATTTT.

This chain uses TRBV24-1 with TRBJ1-2, with 8 nucleotides matching TRBD1. This CDR3 region has 14 residues. V trimming: 2 bases; J trimming: 7 bases; junction bases outside the gene matches: 5. Germline values: CDR1 KGHDR, CDR2 SFDVKD. The CDR3: CATSDWDRSSGYTF. The CDR3, as DNA: TGTGCCACCAGTGATTGGGACAGGTCAAGTGGCTACACCTTC.

The V gene is TRBV11-3, the J gene TRBJ1-1; tentative D call: TRBD1 (5 bases). From germline, CDR1 is SGHNT and CDR2 YENEEA. This CDR3 has 14 amino acids. The V and J ends lost 6 bases and 4 bases respectively, with 15 bases between them. As DNA, the CDR3 is TGTGCCAGCAGTTCCGGGGGAGAGAGCACTGAAGCTTTCTTT. The encoded protein is CASSSGGESTEAFF.